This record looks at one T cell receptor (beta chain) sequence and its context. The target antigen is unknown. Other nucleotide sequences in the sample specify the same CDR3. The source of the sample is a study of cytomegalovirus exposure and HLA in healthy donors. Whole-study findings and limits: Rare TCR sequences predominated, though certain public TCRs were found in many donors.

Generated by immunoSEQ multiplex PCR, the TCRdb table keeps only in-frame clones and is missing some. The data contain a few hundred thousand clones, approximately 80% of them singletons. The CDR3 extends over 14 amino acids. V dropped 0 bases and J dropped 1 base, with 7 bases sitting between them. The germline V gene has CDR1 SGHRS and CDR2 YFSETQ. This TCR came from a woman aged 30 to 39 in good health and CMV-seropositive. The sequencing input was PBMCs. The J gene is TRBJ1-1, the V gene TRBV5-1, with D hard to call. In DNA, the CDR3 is TGCGCCAGCAGCTTGGCTCGGGGGAACACTGAAGCTTTCTTT. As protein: CASSLARGNTEAFF.